This T cell receptor (beta chain) appears in the sequencing data of a study of human T cells and chemical hapten exposure. Study-wide background: Patients received weekly diphenylcyclopropenone doses to the scalp throughout the approximately 24-week study. Chiefly women, the patients showed alopecia areata, totalis or universalis. Study observations and caveats: Significantly greater numbers of large CDR3 similarity clusters came from expanded TCRs than from controls.

Time point in this sample: patch test 1, 2 weeks after DPC sensitization. The treatment denotes: therapeutic diphenylcyclopropenone sensitization with weekly scalp DPC. This clonotype was seen at least ten times. Antigen: not known. The library labeled individual cDNA molecules by adding unique molecular identifiers to them. TCRdb reanalysed the RACE reads using MiXCR and keeps one entry per CDR3 protein. The table lists about 120,000 distinct CDR3 sequences, 12% of them singletons, with 1.1% to 1.5% in the top ten. This receptor was taken from a woman aged 45-65 years with alopecia areata. Some clones in this sample may be carry-over from other donors' samples. The material sequenced was whole blood, taken in connection with sensitization to the hapten diphenylcyclopropenone (DPC).

The DNA of the CDR3 is TGTGCCAGCAGCTTCGGACAGGGGGCAGGAAACACCATATATTTT. This sequence encodes CASSFGQGAGNTIYF. This chain links TRBV7-9 with TRBJ1-3; TRBD1 aligns across 11 bases. This CDR3 is built from 15 residues. Germline V gene data show CDR1 as SEHNR and CDR2 as FQNEAQ (reference sequence). The junction had 2 bases not matched to a gene; V was cut back by 3 bases and J by 4 bases.